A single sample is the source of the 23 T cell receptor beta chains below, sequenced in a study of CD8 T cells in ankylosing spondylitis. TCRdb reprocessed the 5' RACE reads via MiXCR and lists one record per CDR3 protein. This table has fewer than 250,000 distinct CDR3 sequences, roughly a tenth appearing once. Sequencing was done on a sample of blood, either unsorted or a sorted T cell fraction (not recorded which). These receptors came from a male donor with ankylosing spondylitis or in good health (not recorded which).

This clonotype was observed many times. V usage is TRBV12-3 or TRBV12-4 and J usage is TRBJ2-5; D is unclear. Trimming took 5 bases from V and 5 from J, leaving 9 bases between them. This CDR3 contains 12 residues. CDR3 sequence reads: CASSPYGETQYF. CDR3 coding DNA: TGTGCCAGCAGTCCATACGGCGAGACCCAGTACTTC.

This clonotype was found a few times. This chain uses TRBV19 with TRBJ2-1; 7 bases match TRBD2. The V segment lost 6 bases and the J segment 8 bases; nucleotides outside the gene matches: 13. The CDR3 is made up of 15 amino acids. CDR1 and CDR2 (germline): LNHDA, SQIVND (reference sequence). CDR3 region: CASRGGRGSLDEQFF. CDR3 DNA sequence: TGTGCCAGTAGGGGAGGGCGCGGGAGTCTAGATGAGCAGTTCTTC. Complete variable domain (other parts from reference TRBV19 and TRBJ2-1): DGGITQSPKYLFRKEGQNVTLSCEQNLNHDAMYWYRQDPGQGLRLIYYSQIVNDFQKGDIAEGYSVSREKKESFPLTVTSAQKNPTAFYLCASRGGRGSLDEQFFGPGTRLTVL.

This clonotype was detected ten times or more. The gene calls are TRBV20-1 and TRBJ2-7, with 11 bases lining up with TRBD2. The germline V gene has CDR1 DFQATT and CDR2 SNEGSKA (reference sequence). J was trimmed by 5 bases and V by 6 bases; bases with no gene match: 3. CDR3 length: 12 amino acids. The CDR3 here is CSAGTSGDEQYF. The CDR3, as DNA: TGCAGTGCCGGGACTAGCGGAGACGAGCAGTACTTC.

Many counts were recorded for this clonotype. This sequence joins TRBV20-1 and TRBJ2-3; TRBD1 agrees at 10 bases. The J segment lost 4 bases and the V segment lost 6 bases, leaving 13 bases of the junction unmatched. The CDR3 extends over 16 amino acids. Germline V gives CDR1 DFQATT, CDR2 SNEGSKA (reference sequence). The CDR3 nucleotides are TGCAGTGCATGGGGACAGGGGATCGCGGGATCAGATACGCAGTATTTT. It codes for CSAWGQGIAGSDTQYF.

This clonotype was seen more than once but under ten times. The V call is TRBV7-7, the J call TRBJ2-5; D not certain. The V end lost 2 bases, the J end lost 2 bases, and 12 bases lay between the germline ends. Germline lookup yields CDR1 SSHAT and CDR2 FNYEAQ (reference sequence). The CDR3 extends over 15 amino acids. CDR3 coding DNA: TGTGCCAGCAGCTTAAGGGCAGAAGCTCAAGAGACCCAGTACTTC. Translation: CASSLRAEAQETQYF.

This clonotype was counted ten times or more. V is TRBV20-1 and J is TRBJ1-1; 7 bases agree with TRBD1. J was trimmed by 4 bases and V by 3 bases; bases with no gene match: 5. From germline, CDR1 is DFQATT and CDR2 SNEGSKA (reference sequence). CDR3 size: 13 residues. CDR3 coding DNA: TGCAGTGCTAGCGACAGGGATAGCACTGAAGCTTTCTTT. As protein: CSASDRDSTEAFF.

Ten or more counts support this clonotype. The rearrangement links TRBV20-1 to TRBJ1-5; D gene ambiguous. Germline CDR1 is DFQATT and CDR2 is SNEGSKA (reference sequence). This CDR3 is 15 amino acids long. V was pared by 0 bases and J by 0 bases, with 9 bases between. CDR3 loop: CSARDIVSSNQPQHF. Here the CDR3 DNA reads TGCAGTGCTAGAGATATAGTTTCTAGCAATCAGCCCCAGCATTTT.

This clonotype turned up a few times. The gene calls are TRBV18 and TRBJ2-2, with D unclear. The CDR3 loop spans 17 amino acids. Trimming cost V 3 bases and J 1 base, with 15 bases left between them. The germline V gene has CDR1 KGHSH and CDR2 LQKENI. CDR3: CASSPPGRYQNTGELFF. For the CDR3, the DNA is TGTGCCAGCTCACCGCCCGGTCGCTACCAGAACACCGGGGAGCTGTTTTTT.

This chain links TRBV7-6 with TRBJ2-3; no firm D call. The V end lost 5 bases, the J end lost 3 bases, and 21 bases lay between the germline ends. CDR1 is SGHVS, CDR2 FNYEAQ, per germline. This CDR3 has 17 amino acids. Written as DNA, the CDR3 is TGTGCCAGCAGCCAAGCAGGTGGGCAGCTGAAGACAGATACGCAGTATTTT. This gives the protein CASSQAGGQLKTDTQYF.

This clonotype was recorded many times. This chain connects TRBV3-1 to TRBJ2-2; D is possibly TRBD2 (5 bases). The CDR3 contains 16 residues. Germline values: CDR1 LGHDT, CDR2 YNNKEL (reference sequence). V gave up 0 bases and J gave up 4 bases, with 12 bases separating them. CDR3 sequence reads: CASSQDRSGGTGELFF. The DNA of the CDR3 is TGTGCCAGCAGCCAAGATCGGAGCGGTGGCACCGGGGAGCTGTTTTTT.

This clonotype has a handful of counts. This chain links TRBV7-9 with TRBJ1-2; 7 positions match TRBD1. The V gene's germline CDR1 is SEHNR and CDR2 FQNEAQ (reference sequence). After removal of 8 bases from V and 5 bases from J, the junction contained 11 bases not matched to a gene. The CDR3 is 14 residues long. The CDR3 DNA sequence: TGTGCCAGCGGCGGGACAGCAGTGGGGTATGGCTACACCTTC. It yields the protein CASGGTAVGYGYTF.

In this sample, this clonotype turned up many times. The CDR3 sequence: CASSLWGGEETQYF. The DNA of the CDR3 is TGTGCCAGCAGTTTGTGGGGAGGCGAAGAGACCCAGTACTTC. The chain employs TRBV12-3 or TRBV12-4 and TRBJ2-5; possible D gene TRBD2, 6 bases. V was cut by 3 bases and J by 3 bases, with 11 bases left in between. CDR3 length: 14 residues.

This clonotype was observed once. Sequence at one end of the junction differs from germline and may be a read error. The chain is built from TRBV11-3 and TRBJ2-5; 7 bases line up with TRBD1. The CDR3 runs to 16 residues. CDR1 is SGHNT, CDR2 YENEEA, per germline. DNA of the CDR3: TGTGCCAGCAGCTTGGGAGTGGACAGGAGGCAAGAGGCCCAGTACTTC. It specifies CASSLGVDRRQEAQYF.

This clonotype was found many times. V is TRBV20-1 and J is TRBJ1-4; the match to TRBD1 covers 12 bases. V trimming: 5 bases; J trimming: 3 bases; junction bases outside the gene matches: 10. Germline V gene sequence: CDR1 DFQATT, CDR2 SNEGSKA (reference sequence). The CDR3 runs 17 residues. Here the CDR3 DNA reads TGCAGTGCTGGGGGACAGGGGGCGCGAGGTTCTAATGAAAAACTGTTTTTT. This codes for CSAGGQGARGSNEKLFF.

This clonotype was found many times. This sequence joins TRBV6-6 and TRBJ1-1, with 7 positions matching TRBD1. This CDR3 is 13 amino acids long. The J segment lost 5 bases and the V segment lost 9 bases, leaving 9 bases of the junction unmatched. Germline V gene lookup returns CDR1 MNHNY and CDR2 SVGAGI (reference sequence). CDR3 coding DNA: TGTGCCAGTTGGAGGGGGCAGGGTACTGAAGCTTTCTTT. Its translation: CASWRGQGTEAFF.

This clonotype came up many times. CDR3 sequence reads: CASSLIAGHNEQFF. CDR3 nucleotide sequence: TGTGCCAGCAGCTTAATAGCGGGACACAATGAGCAGTTCTTC. V gene TRBV7-6 combines with J gene TRBJ2-1; 8 nucleotides match TRBD2. The CDR3 runs 14 residues. Germline CDR1 reads SGHVS; CDR2 reads FNYEAQ. The J segment lost 5 bases and the V segment lost 2 bases, leaving 2 bases of the junction unmatched.

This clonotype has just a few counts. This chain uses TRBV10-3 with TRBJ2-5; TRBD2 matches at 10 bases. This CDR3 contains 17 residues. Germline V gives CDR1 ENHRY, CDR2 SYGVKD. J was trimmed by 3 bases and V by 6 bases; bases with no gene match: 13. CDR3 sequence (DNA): TGTGCCATCAGCCCTGTAGGACTAGCGGACCCAGAAGAGACCCAGTACTTC. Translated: CAISPVGLADPEETQYF.

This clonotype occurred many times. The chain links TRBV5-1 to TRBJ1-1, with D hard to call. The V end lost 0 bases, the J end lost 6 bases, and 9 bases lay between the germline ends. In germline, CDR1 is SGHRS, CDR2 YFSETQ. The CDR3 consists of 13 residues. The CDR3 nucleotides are TGCGCCAGCAGCTTGGGGGCCGTCCCTGAAGCTTTCTTT. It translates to CASSLGAVPEAFF.

DNA of the CDR3: TGTGCCAGCAGCGCACTAGCGGGCGGAGTTAATGAGCAGTTCTTC. This sequence encodes CASSALAGGVNEQFF. The genes are TRBV12-3 or TRBV12-4 and TRBJ2-1; 9 bases fit TRBD2. V lost 6 bases, J lost 7 bases, and 10 bases stayed unmatched. This CDR3 comprises 15 residues.

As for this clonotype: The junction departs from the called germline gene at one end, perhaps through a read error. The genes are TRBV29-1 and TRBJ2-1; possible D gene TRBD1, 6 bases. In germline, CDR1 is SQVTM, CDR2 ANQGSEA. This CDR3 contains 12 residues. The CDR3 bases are TGCAGCGTTGAATCGGGCAGGGGCTGGAAAAGCTTC. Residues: CSVESGRGWKSF.

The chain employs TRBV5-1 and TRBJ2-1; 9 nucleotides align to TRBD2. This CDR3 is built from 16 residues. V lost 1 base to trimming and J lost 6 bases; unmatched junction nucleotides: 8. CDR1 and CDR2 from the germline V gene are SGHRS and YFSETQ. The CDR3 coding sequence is TGCGCCAGCAGCTTGATGGTCGCGGGAGGGCCCAATGAGCAGTTCTTC. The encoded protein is CASSLMVAGGPNEQFF.

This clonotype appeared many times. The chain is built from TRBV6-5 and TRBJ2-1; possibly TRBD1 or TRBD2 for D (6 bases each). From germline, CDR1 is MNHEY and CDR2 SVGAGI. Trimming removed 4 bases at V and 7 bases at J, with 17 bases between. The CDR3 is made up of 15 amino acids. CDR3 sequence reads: CASSSFLGGGNEQFF. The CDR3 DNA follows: TGTGCCAGCAGTTCGTTCCTGGGGGGCGGGAATGAGCAGTTCTTC.

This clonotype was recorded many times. DNA for the CDR3: TGCAGTGCTAGTGACAGCGCCTACGAGCAGTACTTC. The encoded protein is CSASDSAYEQYF. The J gene is TRBJ2-7, the V gene TRBV20-1, with D tentatively TRBD1 (5 bases). CDR1 and CDR2 (germline): DFQATT, SNEGSKA (reference sequence). This CDR3 comprises 12 residues. Trimming stripped 3 bases from V and 2 bases from J, with 8 bases between.